This entry is about one T cell receptor (beta chain). Its antigen is unknown. These data belong to a study of cytomegalovirus exposure and HLA in healthy donors. General observations from the study: TCR beta V segments were, for the most part, productive about 87% or about 30% of the time in an earlier analysis. A missense variant in DCLRE1C was later tied to TCR beta V- and J-gene trimming. Prediction of most subjects' HLA-A and HLA-B alleles by TCR beta sequences was reportedly accurate. Compared with the roughly 700-donor mean, an Asian-associated ancestry cluster reportedly had fewer N-insertions, according to a later analysis.

In the PCR, 60 Vbeta and 13 Jbeta primers were used. Sequencing used immunoSEQ multiplex PCR; TCRdb keeps in-frame clones, though not all of them. The sample holds about 120,000 clones, 80% seen once. This CDR3 comprises 18 residues. The V end was cut by 1 base, the J end by 5 bases, with 20 bases between. Germline CDR1 and CDR2: SGHVS and FQNEAQ. The chain has TRBV7-8 and TRBJ1-4; possibly TRBD1 for D (6 bases). This receptor was taken from a man younger than 45 in good health and CMV-seropositive. The sample comprised PBMCs. Here the CDR3 reads CASSLVQYGGRGNEKLFF. As DNA, the CDR3 is TGTGCCAGCAGCTTAGTGCAGTATGGGGGTAGGGGGAATGAAAAACTGTTTTTT. Supplemented by reference TRBV7-8 and TRBJ1-4, the full variable domain reads GAGVSQSPRYKVAKRGQDVALRCDPISGHVSLFWYQQALGQGPEFLTYFQNEAQLDKSGLPSDRFFAERPEGSVSTLKIQRTQQEDSAVYLCASSLVQYGGRGNEKLFFGSGTQLSVL.